This T cell receptor beta chain was retrieved from a study of cytomegalovirus exposure and HLA in healthy donors. Overall study results and limits: Generally TCR sequences proved uncommon, though certain public TCRs appeared in numerous donors. Later on, analysis showed that most CMV-associated TCR beta chains appeared to be HLA-restricted.

In regard to this clone: The target antigen is unknown.

Primers: 60 Vbeta forward and 13 Jbeta reverse. The data were produced by immunoSEQ multiplex PCR, yet TCRdb's version contains in-frame clones alone and is incomplete. The sample carries some 100,000 clones, around 73% recorded once. This CDR3 is 16 amino acids long. V lost 0 bases and J lost 3; bases outside the gene matches: 7. Germline CDR1 is LGHNA and CDR2 is YNFKEQ. Those who donated were healthy bone marrow donors. V usage is TRBV4-2 and J usage is TRBJ2-7; 8 bases map to TRBD2. This clonotype was sampled from a man aged 35 to 55 in good health and CMV-seronegative. Sequenced: PBMCs. CDR3 sequence (DNA): TGTGCCAGCAGCCAAGATCTGGGTCGGGGGGGCTACGAGCAGTACTTC. It is translated as CASSQDLGRGGYEQYF.